Here is one TCR beta chain with its context. Its cognate antigen is unknown. It was by 5' RACE with UMI labels that the TRB cDNA libraries were prepared. After re-calling the 5' RACE reads, TCRdb lists one entry per CDR3 protein, DNA absent. Across about 150,000 distinct CDR3 sequences, the top ten clones capture around 0.5% of the sample. These data belong to a study of CXCR3-negative and CXCR3-positive naive CD8 T cells. Study findings and constraints: Naive CXCR3-positive and CXCR3-negative cells shared TRBV-TRBJ usage; memory cells diverged. In CXCR3-positive naive cells, the TRB CDR3s were more hydrophobic than in CXCR3-negative naive cells.

This CDR3 has 14 residues. CDR1 and CDR2 from the germline V gene are KGHSH and LQKENI. The origin of this receptor is a human donor in good health. Some clones in this sample may be carry-over from other donors' samples. The rearrangement links TRBV18 to TRBJ2-5; TCRdb selects TRBD1, and the lack of DNA leaves this call unchecked. The sample was naive CXCR3+ CD8+ T cells from blood. Subset: CD45RO-CCR7+CD27+CD95- naive CD8+ T cells expressing CXCR3 (TNR3+). The CDR3: CASSLSGDTETQYF.